Listed here is a single TCR beta chain. Trimming left V 2 bases short and J 0 bases short, with 7 bases between. Germline CDR1 and CDR2: MNHNS and SASEGT. The CDR3 is 14 residues long. This specimen comes from a study of blood T cell repertoires in COVID-19. Using immunoSEQ multiplex PCR, the repertoire was profiled, and TCRdb retains in-frame clones only, with some absent. The sample includes some 170,000 clones, roughly 88% of them seen just once. Sample: PBMCs or T cells enriched from blood (not recorded which). The gene calls are TRBV6-1 and TRBJ2-5; TRBD1 might be the D (6 bases). This TCR was recovered from a man in his fifties or sixties who had recovered from COVID-19. CDR3 region: CASSETGNQETQYF. The CDR3 nucleotides are TGTGCCAGCAGTGAAACAGGGAACCAAGAGACCCAGTACTTC.